This entry concerns a single TCR delta chain. This receptor's antigen is unknown. TCRdb records a much larger clone's protein for this DNA, with a difference at residue 10 that likely arises from a read error; the protein given is the translation of the DNA. Thymocytes were stained with Zombie NIR viability dye and antibodies against CD3 (UCHT1), TCRgammadelta (11F2), TCRVgamma9 (IMMU360) and TCRVdelta2 (IMMU389). Bulk TRD and TRG CDR3 repertoires were generated separately from sorted Vgamma9Vdelta2 and nonVgamma9Vdelta2 gammadelta thymocytes of human fetal and pediatric thymuses. Pediatric thymus tissue was obtained in Belgium from children undergoing cardiac surgery. The pediatric thymus donors included in the study ranged in age from 1 to 11 years. As previously described, thymic cell suspensions were prepared from both fetal and post-natal thymuses. Vgamma9Vdelta2 thymocytes were sorted as cells that were CD3+ gammadeltaTCR+ Vgamma9+ Vdelta2+. A FACS Aria III cell sorter (BD Biosciences) was used for cell sorting.

Sequencing used an Illumina MiSeq. Per the source publication's procedure: To analyze publicity, the Vgamma9Vdelta2 and nonVgamma9Vdelta2 bulk CDR3 files from each subject were merged so that every subject had one combined repertoire. Using base R and dplyr, CDR3 publicity was scored on a scale from 0 to 19 by checking each amino acid sequence across 9 single-cell datasets and around ten bulk repertoires. Clone calls in TCRdb were regenerated from the public reads with CATT, after which identical DNA sequences shared one row. The V and J calls here are based on TCRdb, not the publication. For this sample the table gives 850 to 1,000 delta-chain clones, of which around 50% were detected only once. The biggest ten clones account for around 15% of the sample. The record originates from a study of fetal and pediatric gammadelta thymocytes (dated 2022 in TCRdb). Regarding the complete study: Previously published data and newly generated, unpublished data were combined in the bulk gammadelta thymocyte repertoires, which were used to strengthen a single-cell study of gammadelta thymocyte development. Bulk TCR repertoire data were included to raise the number of subjects and reinforce the CDR3 publicity analysis. A total of approximately 10 subjects, comprising 3 fetal thymus donors and 7 pediatric thymus donors, were covered by the bulk gammadelta thymocyte repertoire set. The bulk gammadelta thymocyte repertoires combined unpublished data with previously published data (refs 27,28). Findings and caveats that apply to the study as a whole: Fetal gammadelta thymocyte repertoires were previously reported to be enriched for TRDV2, TRGV8 and TRGV9 usage, low N additions and public CDR3s compared with post-natal repertoires.

Counted from cysteine to phenylalanine, this CDR3 has 16 amino acids. Only CDR3 DNA remains: 48 bases, in frame from the first base. Trimming leaves V shorter by 2 bases and J shorter by 0 bases, with the junction holding 6 bases beyond the gene matches. Reading the germline V gene gives CDR1 GEAIGNYY and CDR2 EKD. Sequencing was carried out using Vgamma9Vdelta2 gamma-delta T cells from the thymus. What the cell subset or site label conveys for this sample: sorted CD3+gammadeltaTCR+Vgamma9+Vdelta2+ thymocytes. The receptor chain draws on TRDV2 and TRDJ1, and 9 junction bases match TRDD3. This sequence originates from a child who underwent cardiac surgery and was recorded as healthy. CDR3 region: CACDNVLGDYTDKLIF. The nucleotide sequence reads TGTGCCTGTGACAACGTACTGGGGGACTACACCGATAAACTCATCTTT.